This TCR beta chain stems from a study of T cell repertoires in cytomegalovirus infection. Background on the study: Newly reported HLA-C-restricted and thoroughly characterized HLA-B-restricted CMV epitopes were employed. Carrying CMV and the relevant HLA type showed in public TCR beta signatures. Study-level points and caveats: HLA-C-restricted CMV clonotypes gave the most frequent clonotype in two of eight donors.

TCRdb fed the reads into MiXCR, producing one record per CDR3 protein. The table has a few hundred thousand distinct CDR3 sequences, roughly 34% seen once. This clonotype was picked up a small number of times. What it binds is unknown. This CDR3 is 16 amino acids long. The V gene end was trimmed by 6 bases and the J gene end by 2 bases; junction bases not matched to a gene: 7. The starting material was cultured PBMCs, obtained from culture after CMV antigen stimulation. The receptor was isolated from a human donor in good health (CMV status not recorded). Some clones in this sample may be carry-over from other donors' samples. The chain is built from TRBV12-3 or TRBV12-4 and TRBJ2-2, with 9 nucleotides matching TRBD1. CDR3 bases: TGTGCCAGCAGCCACGGGGACAGGGTAAACACCGGGGAGCTGTTTTTT. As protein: CASSHGDRVNTGELFF.